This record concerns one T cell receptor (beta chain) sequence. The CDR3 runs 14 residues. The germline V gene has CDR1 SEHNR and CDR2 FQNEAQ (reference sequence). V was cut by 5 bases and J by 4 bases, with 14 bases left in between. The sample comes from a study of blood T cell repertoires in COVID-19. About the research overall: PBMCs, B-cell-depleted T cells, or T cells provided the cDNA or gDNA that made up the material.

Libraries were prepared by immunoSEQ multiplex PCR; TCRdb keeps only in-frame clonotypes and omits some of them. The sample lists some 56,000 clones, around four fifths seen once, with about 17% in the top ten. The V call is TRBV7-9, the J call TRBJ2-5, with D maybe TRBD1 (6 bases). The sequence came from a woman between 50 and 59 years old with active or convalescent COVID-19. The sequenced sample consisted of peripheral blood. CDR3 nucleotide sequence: TGTGCCAGCAGCCCCGGGACAAGGGGAGAGACCCAGTACTTC. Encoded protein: CASSPGTRGETQYF.